This is a list of T cell receptor beta chains from one sample in a study of T cell changes during pregnancy in multiple sclerosis. Some clones are missing from TCRdb's copy, which holds only in-frame ones; the method was immunoSEQ multiplex PCR. The table records tens of thousands of clones, about 88% of them present only once. Specimen: CD8+ T cells from peripheral blood mononuclear cells, collected in the third trimester of pregnancy. The receptors derive from a female donor with multiple sclerosis, enrolled in a pregnancy study. The CDR3 runs from the conserved cysteine through the conserved F or W. A D gene is named only where the DNA matches it firmly. Size is stated for part of the rows, as once, few or many counts, or as a class when the clone is expanded.

CDR3 length	D gene	clone size	J gene	V gene	CDR3 DNA	CDR3 protein
13	-	-	TRBJ1-1	TRBV25-1	TGTGCCAGCACTCAGGGGTCGTTCACTGAAGCTTTCTTT	CASTQGSFTEAFF
15	TRBD1	-	TRBJ2-3	TRBV5-6	TGTGCCAGCAGACCTACAGGGGGCCCCCCAGATACGCAGTATTTT	CASRPTGGPPDTQYF
14	-	-	TRBJ1-1	TRBV27	TGTGCCAGCAGTTTGAGGGCATGGAACACTGAAGCTTTCTTT	CASSLRAWNTEAFF
15	TRBD1	-	TRBJ1-5	TRBV27	TGTGCCAGCAGTCCCTCAGGGGGCGACGGTCAGCCCCAGCATTTT	CASSPSGGDGQPQHF
13	TRBD1	-	TRBJ1-2	TRBV29-1	TGCAGCGCCTTCCGGGACAGGGTTGAGGGCTACACCTTC	CSAFRDRVEGYTF
14	TRBD1	-	TRBJ1-1	TRBV7-8	TGTGCCAGCAGTCGAGACAGGGGGTTAACTGAAGCTTTCTTT	CASSRDRGLTEAFF
15	-	-	TRBJ1-2	TRBV11-2	TGTGCCAGCAGCTTAGTACCCGGACACGGGTATGGCTACACCTTC	CASSLVPGHGYGYTF
15	-	-	TRBJ1-4	TRBV7-8	TGTGCCAGCAGCTTAGGGGGGGGGTTTCATGAAAAACTGTTTTTT	CASSLGGGFHEKLFF
14	-	-	TRBJ2-5	TRBV2	TGTGCCAGCAGTGAAGCCCGGGGGAGGGAGACCCAGTACTTC	CASSEARGRETQYF
14	-	-	TRBJ1-5	TRBV6-1	TGTGCCAGCAGACTATGGGACACCAATCAGCCCCAGCATTTT	CASRLWDTNQPQHF
14	-	few	TRBJ1-1	TRBV5-4	TGTGCCAGCAGCTTGTCGGGTCTGAACACTGAAGCTTTCTTT	CASSLSGLNTEAFF
18	TRBD1	few	TRBJ2-6	TRBV15	TGTGCCACCAGCAGAGAAGGGACAGCGCTCTCTGGGGCCAACGTCCTGACTTTC	CATSREGTALSGANVLTF
14	-	-	TRBJ1-3	TRBV10-3	TGTGCCATCAGTGAGGCGGGGACTGGAAACACCATATATTTT	CAISEAGTGNTIYF
15	-	-	TRBJ1-6	TRBV7-6	TGTGCCAGCAGCTTAGAGGGAGGGTCCGGTTCACCCCTCCACTTT	CASSLEGGSGSPLHF
14	-	-	TRBJ1-1	TRBV10-1	TGCGCCAGCAGTGAGACACTGTCGGACAGTGAAGCTTTCTTT	CASSETLSDSEAFF
16	-	-	TRBJ1-4	TRBV28	TGTGCCAGCAGTCAACAAGGGGAGGCAACTAATGAAAAACTGTTTTTT	CASSQQGEATNEKLFF
17	-	-	TRBJ1-3	TRBV13	TGTGCCAGCAGCTCCCTCCAGGCGGGGCCGACTCGAAACACCATATATTTT	CASSSLQAGPTRNTIYF
15	-	-	TRBJ2-2	TRBV9	TGTGCCAGCAGCGACCCAGGGGCAAACACCGGGGAGCTGTTTTTT	CASSDPGANTGELFF
15	TRBD1	once	TRBJ1-5	TRBV7-9	TGTGCCAGCAGTCACTGGGGGCAGGGGGGTCAGCCCCAGCATTTT	CASSHWGQGGQPQHF
13	-	few	TRBJ2-7	TRBV5-4	TGTGCCAGCAGCTGGACGGAGGGCTACGAGCAGTACTTC	CASSWTEGYEQYF
13	-	-	TRBJ2-7	TRBV30	TGTGCCTGGACTGGCAGGGTAGGCTACGAGCAGTACTTC	CAWTGRVGYEQYF
11	-	-	TRBJ1-2	TRBV9	TGTGCCAGCAGCGCTTACTATGGCTACACCTTC	CASSAYYGYTF
14	-	-	TRBJ1-1	TRBV19	TGTGCCAGTAGGCCCCTCTCCAACCAGGGTGAAGCTTTCTTT	CASRPLSNQGEAFF
14	-	-	TRBJ1-1	TRBV7-9	TGTGCCAGTAGAATCGCGGGGATAGGCACTGAAGCTTTCTTT	CASRIAGIGTEAFF
12	-	-	TRBJ1-1	TRBV7-9	TGTGCCAGCAGCTTTACGGTGTATGAAGCTTTCTTT	CASSFTVYEAFF
11	-	-	TRBJ1-2	TRBV2	TGTGCCAGCACGGGGGGGAATGGCTACACCTTC	CASTGGNGYTF
14	TRBD1	once	TRBJ1-1	TRBV5-4	TGTGCCAGCAGCTTTGACAGGGTTTCCACTGAAGCTTTCTTT	CASSFDRVSTEAFF
13	TRBD1	-	TRBJ2-7	TRBV4-1	TGCGCCAGCAGCCCCCGGGACAGATACGAGCAGTACTTC	CASSPRDRYEQYF
16	TRBD1	few	TRBJ2-7	TRBV6-1	TGTGCCAGCAGTGATAGCCCCGACAGGGCTACCTACGAGCAGTACTTC	CASSDSPDRATYEQYF
14	-	-	TRBJ1-5	TRBV2	TGTGCCAGCAGTGATCTGGCAGACAATCAGCCCCAGCATTTT	CASSDLADNQPQHF
15	TRBD2	-	TRBJ2-3	TRBV6-4	TGTGCCAGCAGTGCACTAGCGGGGGGGACAGATACGCAGTATTTT	CASSALAGGTDTQYF
16	-	-	TRBJ2-1	TRBV4-1	TGCGCCAGCAGCCGGAGGGACAGTTCGGTAATCAATGAGCAGTTCTTC	CASSRRDSSVINEQFF
17	-	-	TRBJ1-3	TRBV5-4	TGTGCCAGCAGCCGAGCTTTAGAGATTGATGGTGGAAACACCATATATTTT	CASSRALEIDGGNTIYF
14	TRBD1	-	TRBJ1-2	TRBV7-9	TGTGCCAGCAGCTTAGGGACAGGTCGCTATGGCTACACCTTC	CASSLGTGRYGYTF
15	-	-	TRBJ1-5	TRBV7-8	TGTGCCAGCAGCGGTCAGGGGTGGCGCAATCAGCCCCAGCATTTT	CASSGQGWRNQPQHF
14	TRBD1	-	TRBJ2-2	TRBV2	TGTGCCAGCAAAGGGGGCGCGGGCACCGGGGAGCTGTTTTTT	CASKGGAGTGELFF
15	TRBD1	once	TRBJ1-5	TRBV9	TGTGCCAGCAGCTTGACAGGGAGGAGCAATCAGCCCCAGCATTTT	CASSLTGRSNQPQHF
15	-	once	TRBJ1-2	TRBV29-1	TGCAGCGTTGCCGGCGGACAGCTAACTAACTATGGCTACACCTTC	CSVAGGQLTNYGYTF
19	-	-	TRBJ2-1	TRBV7-9	TGTGCCAGCAGCTTAGACAACCAGTGGACAGGAGGGGCGTACAATGAGCAGTTCTTC	CASSLDNQWTGGAYNEQFF
13	-	-	TRBJ1-2	TRBV16	TGTGCCAGCAGCCAATTCAGGGACTATGGCTACACCTTC	CASSQFRDYGYTF
14	TRBD1	few	TRBJ1-6	TRBV30	TGTGCCTGGACCATGGACAGGGCTGGATCACCCCTCCACTTT	CAWTMDRAGSPLHF
15	-	-	TRBJ1-1	TRBV5-5	TGTGCCAGCAGCCAAATTTACATTAGGGGGACTGAAGCTTTCTTT	CASSQIYIRGTEAFF
16	TRBD1	-	TRBJ1-1	TRBV18	TGTGCCAGCTCACCCTTAACAGGGGCTCGGGACACTGAAGCTTTCTTT	CASSPLTGARDTEAFF
15	-	-	TRBJ2-5	TRBV2	TGTGCCAGCATGGGCAGGGCGGTTTTAAAAGAGACCCAGTACTTC	CASMGRAVLKETQYF
14	TRBD1	-	TRBJ1-2	TRBV30	TGTGCCTGGGACCCCGGGACAGACAACTATGGCTACACCTTC	CAWDPGTDNYGYTF
16	TRBD2	-	TRBJ2-1	TRBV5-6	TGTGCCAGCAGCTTGGATGGTAGCGGGATCTACAATGAGCAGTTCTTC	CASSLDGSGIYNEQFF
15	-	-	TRBJ1-1	TRBV6-1	TGTGCCAGCAGCCCCCTGCTAGGAGGAGCCACTGAAGCTTTCTTT	CASSPLLGGATEAFF
15	TRBD2	-	TRBJ2-3	TRBV30	TGTGCCTGGAGCATGACTAGCGCAACCACAGATACGCAGTATTTT	CAWSMTSATTDTQYF
14	TRBD1	few	TRBJ1-5	TRBV4-1	TGCGCCAGCAGCCAGCTGACAGGGTTACAGCCCCAGCATTTT	CASSQLTGLQPQHF
12	-	once	TRBJ2-7	TRBV11-3	TGTGCCAGCAGCTTAGAGAGGGACGAGCAGTACTTC	CASSLERDEQYF